The 11 T cell receptor beta chains listed next were all sequenced from one sample in a study of blood T cell repertoires in COVID-19. The repertoire was sequenced with immunoSEQ multiplex PCR; TCRdb's copy has only in-frame clones and lacks some. The sample records roughly 30,000 clones, around 89% being singletons. Sequenced input: peripheral blood. These receptors were taken from a human donor in a cohort sampled during active COVID-19.

The genes are TRBV2 and TRBJ2-7; a possible D gene is TRBD2 (6 bases). Germline lookup yields CDR1 SNHLY and CDR2 FYNNEI. The germline V and J ends were trimmed by 5 bases and 0 bases, with 8 bases remaining between them. This CDR3 region has 13 residues. Here the CDR3 DNA reads TGTGCCAGCAGTTGGAGGGACTCCTACGAGCAGTACTTC. As protein: CASSWRDSYEQYF.

The gene calls are TRBV2 and TRBJ2-7, with 8 bases that match TRBD2. Germline CDR1 and CDR2: SNHLY and FYNNEI. The CDR3 is 14 amino acids. After removal of 7 bases from V and 2 bases from J, the junction contained 7 bases not matched to a gene. The CDR3 DNA reads as TGTGCCAGCACCGGAGCGGGGGAGGCCTACGAGCAGTACTTC. It is translated as CASTGAGEAYEQYF. Complete variable domain (other parts from reference TRBV2 and TRBJ2-7): EPEVTQTPSHQVTQMGQEVILRCVPISNHLYFYWYRQILGQKVEFLVSFYNNEISEKSEIFDDQFSVERPDGSNFTLKIRSTKLEDSAMYFCASTGAGEAYEQYFGPGTRLTVT.

The rearrangement links TRBV2 to TRBJ1-1, with TRBD1 as a possible D gene (6 bases). V was shortened by 4 bases and J by 5 bases, with 11 bases between the two germline ends. Germline V gene data show CDR1 as SNHLY and CDR2 as FYNNEI. The CDR3 totals 13 residues. Written as DNA, the CDR3 is TGTGCCAGCAGTGTTAGTCAGGGGACTGAAGCTTTCTTT. Amino acid sequence: CASSVSQGTEAFF.

The rearrangement uses TRBV6-5 and TRBJ1-6; 8 bases map to TRBD1. Germline values: CDR1 MNHEY, CDR2 SVGAGI. The junction had 5 bases not matched to a gene; V was cut back by 6 bases and J by 7 bases. The CDR3 extends over 14 amino acids. The CDR3 DNA follows: TGTGCCAGCAGCTGGACAGGGAGAAATTCACCCCTCCACTTT. Its protein is CASSWTGRNSPLHF.

CDR3 region: CASSATDSNYGYTF. CDR3 DNA: TGTGCCAGCTCAGCAACCGACAGTAACTATGGCTACACCTTC. The chain has TRBV18 and TRBJ1-2, with D tentatively TRBD1 (5 bases). This CDR3 comprises 14 residues. Per germline, CDR1 KGHSH and CDR2 LQKENI. Trimming cost V 5 bases and J 1 base, with 11 bases left between them.

The gene calls are TRBV7-2 and TRBJ1-1; TRBD1 might be the D (5 bases). The CDR3 is 14 residues long. The V end was cut by 4 bases, the J end by 1 base, with 10 bases between. Germline V CDR1 and CDR2: SGHTA, FQGNSA. Here the CDR3 reads CASSSMTANTEAFF. In DNA, the CDR3 is TGTGCCAGCAGCTCAATGACAGCGAACACTGAAGCTTTCTTT.

This chain uses TRBV27 with TRBJ1-1; D is uncertain. The V end was cut by 5 bases, the J end by 4 bases, with 11 bases between. This CDR3 is 13 amino acids long. Germline values: CDR1 MNHEY, CDR2 SMNVEV (reference sequence). CDR3 residues: CASSRLEGTEAFF. The CDR3 coding sequence is TGTGCCAGCAGTCGCCTTGAGGGCACTGAAGCTTTCTTT.

The chain employs TRBV5-1 and TRBJ2-5, with 7 nucleotides matching TRBD2. The CDR3 runs 13 residues. V was pared by 4 bases and J by 4 bases, with 4 bases of the junction left unmatched. The V gene's germline CDR1 is SGHRS and CDR2 YFSETQ. CDR3 bases: TGCGCCAGCAGCCGTACGGGGGGAGAGACCCAGTACTTC. Amino acid sequence: CASSRTGGETQYF.

The chain has TRBV19 and TRBJ1-1; tentative D call: TRBD1 (6 bases). V was clipped by 9 bases and J by 6 bases, with 11 bases between them. Germline V gene data show CDR1 as LNHDA and CDR2 as SQIVND (reference sequence). This CDR3 spans 11 amino acids. This chain's CDR3 is CASRYRAEAFF. CDR3 sequence (DNA): TGTGCCAGCCGTTACAGGGCTGAAGCTTTCTTT.

The V and J genes are TRBV18 and TRBJ2-1; 10 bases map to TRBD2. Per the germline V gene, CDR1 is KGHSH and CDR2 is LQKENI. The CDR3 has 16 residues. J was trimmed by 6 bases and V by 2 bases; bases with no gene match: 7. The CDR3 coding sequence is TGTGCCAGCTCACCAGACCTAGCGGGGGCCGGCAATGAGCAGTTCTTC. This codes for CASSPDLAGAGNEQFF.

This sequence joins TRBV7-2 and TRBJ1-5, with 8 bases matching TRBD1. Germline loops: CDR1 SGHTA, CDR2 FQGNSA. The CDR3 contains 15 residues. Losses at the gene ends were 1 base for V and 5 bases for J; bases not matched to a gene: 4. The CDR3 sequence: CASSLEAGGHQPQHF. In DNA form, the CDR3 reads TGTGCCAGCAGCTTAGAGGCAGGGGGCCATCAGCCCCAGCATTTT.